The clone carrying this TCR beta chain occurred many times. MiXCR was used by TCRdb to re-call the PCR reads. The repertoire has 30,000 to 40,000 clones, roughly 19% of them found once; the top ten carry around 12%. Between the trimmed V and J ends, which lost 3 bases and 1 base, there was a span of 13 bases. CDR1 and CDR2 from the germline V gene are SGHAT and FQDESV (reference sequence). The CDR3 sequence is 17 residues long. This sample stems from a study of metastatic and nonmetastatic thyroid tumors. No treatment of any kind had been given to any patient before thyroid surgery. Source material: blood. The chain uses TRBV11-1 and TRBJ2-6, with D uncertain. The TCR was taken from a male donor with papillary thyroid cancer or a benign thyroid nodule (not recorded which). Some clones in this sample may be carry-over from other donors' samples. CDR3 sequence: CASSLDGGVSGANVLTF. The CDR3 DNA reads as TGTGCCAGCAGCTTGGACGGTGGCGTTTCTGGGGCCAACGTCCTGACTTTC.